These 31 T cell receptor beta chains share one sample of origin, sequenced in a study of molecular identifiers for immune sequencing clone quantification. TCRdb re-called the PCR reads through MiXCR, storing one row per CDR3 protein. The sample holds about 510,000 distinct CDR3 sequences, over 20% seen once. Sequencing used naive CD8+ T cells from blood, with Jurkat cell RNA spiked in. Stated subset: FACS-sorted CD8+CD4-CCR7+CD45RA+ naive T cells. These receptors all stem from a human donor in good health. Some libraries in this study had Jurkat cell RNA spiked in.

This clonotype was counted between two and nine times. The chain uses TRBV10-3 and TRBJ2-1; the match to TRBD1 covers 7 bases. CDR1 ENHRY and CDR2 SYGVKD come from the germline V gene. There are 15 residues in the CDR3. The ends lost 2 bases at V and 4 bases at J; junction bases unmatched: 5. The CDR3 bases are TGTGCCATCAGTGAGACAGGGGCCTCATACAATGAGCAGTTCTTC. It specifies CAISETGASYNEQFF.

Regarding this clonotype: At one of its ends the junction is not consistent with the germline gene, which may arise from a read error. This sequence joins TRBV12-3 or TRBV12-4 and TRBJ2-5, with D possibly matching TRBD2 (5 bases). The CDR3 is 19 residues long. The CDR3 DNA sequence: TGTGCCAGCGGTTTATCTAAGAGGGTGGAAGGCTACCCTGGGGAGACCCAGTACTTC. It translates to CASGLSKRVEGYPGETQYF.

Concerning this clonotype itself: This may stem from a read error, because a much larger clone lies one nucleotide away. The V gene is TRBV28, the J gene TRBJ1-1; 7 nucleotides align to TRBD1. J lost 6 bases, V lost 3 bases, and 10 bases had no gene match. CDR1 is MDHEN and CDR2 is SYDVKM in the germline V gene. This CDR3 spans 15 amino acids. The CDR3: CASSLGDRSVAEAFF. The CDR3 region has the DNA TGTGCCAGCAGTTTGGGGGACAGATCGGTAGCTGAAGCTTTCTTT.

This clonotype came up a few times. As DNA, the CDR3 is TGTGCCAGCAAAAGGGGGACAGGGGATCAGCCCCAGCATTTT. Its protein product is CASKRGTGDQPQHF. V usage is TRBV2 and J usage is TRBJ1-5; 10 positions agree with TRBD1. This CDR3 has 14 residues. Germline CDR1 reads SNHLY; CDR2 reads FYNNEI. V dropped 7 bases and J dropped 5; count of bases not matched to a gene: 5.

As regards this clonotype: A single base separates this from a much larger clone, so it may be a read error. Written as DNA, the CDR3 is TGCGGCGTTGAAGGGGCCATGGAGCAGTTCTTC. It codes for CGVEGAMEQFF. V and J are TRBV29-1 and TRBJ2-1; a possible D gene is TRBD1 (5 bases). The CDR3 totals 11 residues. Germline V gene data show CDR1 as SQVTM and CDR2 as ANQGSEA.

The genes are TRBV29-1 and TRBJ2-7; possible D gene TRBD2, 6 bases. Trimming removed 5 bases from V and 4 bases from J, with 15 bases in between. The CDR3 runs to 13 residues. Germline V gives CDR1 SQVTM, CDR2 ANQGSEA. CDR3 protein: CSVTGGTAYEQYF. DNA of the CDR3: TGCAGCGTTACCGGAGGGACGGCTTACGAGCAGTACTTC.

This clonotype was seen many times. V usage is TRBV12-3 or TRBV12-4 and J usage is TRBJ2-3, with 7 bases aligning to TRBD2. Losses at the gene ends were 6 bases for V and 3 bases for J; bases not matched to a gene: 6. The CDR3 runs 14 residues. The CDR3 here is CASSLGRGTDTQYF. The CDR3 region has the DNA TGTGCCAGCAGCCTAGGGAGGGGTACAGATACGCAGTATTTT.

This clonotype was recorded a few times. This rearrangement joins TRBV7-8 to TRBJ1-2, with a possible D match to TRBD1 (5 bases). The CDR3 loop spans 11 amino acids. Germline CDR1 reads SGHVS; CDR2 reads FQNEAQ. V was shortened by 4 bases and J by 8 bases, with 8 bases between the two germline ends. CDR3 amino acids: CASSSQGGYTF. The CDR3 DNA is TGTGCCAGCAGCTCCCAGGGAGGCTACACCTTC.

V and J are TRBV6-2 or TRBV6-3 and TRBJ2-2, with D maybe TRBD1 (6 bases). Trimming stripped 0 bases from V and 1 base from J, with 9 bases between. This CDR3 comprises 16 residues. Germline CDR1 reads MNHEY; CDR2 reads SVGEGT. The CDR3: CASSYSGTKNTGELFF. The DNA for the CDR3 is TGTGCCAGCAGTTACTCAGGGACAAAGAACACCGGGGAGCTGTTTTTT.

This clonotype has just a few counts. CDR3 region: CASSQDWTGAEQYF. The CDR3 bases are TGCGCCAGCAGCCAAGATTGGACAGGGGCTGAGCAGTACTTC. V is TRBV4-3 and J is TRBJ2-7; 9 bases align to TRBD1. V dropped 0 bases and J dropped 7; count of bases not matched to a gene: 4. The CDR3 covers 14 residues. Per germline, CDR1 LGHNA and CDR2 YSLEER.

Points on this clonotype: Likely a read error: the CDR3 ends without its conserved phenylalanine or tryptophan. The rearrangement joins TRBV19 to TRBJ2-1; D unresolved. Germline CDR1 is LNHDA and CDR2 is SQIVND (reference sequence). This CDR3 has 10 amino acids. The ends were cut back, 9 bases at V and 9 bases at J, with 9 bases in the middle. CDR3 loop: CASGLPEQFI. The CDR3 DNA is TGTGCCAGCGGCCTCCCTGAGCAGTTCATC.

The table lists this clonotype with a few counts. The chain recombines TRBV5-6 with TRBJ1-1, with 12 bases matching TRBD1. The CDR3 is made up of 16 amino acids. Germline V gene data show CDR1 as SGHDT and CDR2 as YYEEEE. J gave up 4 bases and V 4 bases, and 8 bases lay outside the gene matches. In nucleotides, the CDR3 is TGTGCCAGCAGCCGTCCCGGGACAGGGGGCGGCACTGAAGCTTTCTTT. This gives the protein CASSRPGTGGGTEAFF.

This clonotype was seen a handful of times. V is TRBV7-9 and J is TRBJ2-7, with TRBD2 matching over 8 bases. CDR1 is SEHNR, CDR2 FQNEAQ, per germline (reference sequence). Trimming at V came to 6 bases and at J to 0 bases, leaving 4 bases not matched to a gene. CDR3 length: 14 residues. The CDR3, as DNA: TGTGCCAGCAGTCAAAGCGGGAGCTCCTACGAGCAGTACTTC. Amino acids: CASSQSGSSYEQYF. Combining the CDR3 with reference TRBV7-9 and TRBJ2-7 gives the whole variable domain DTGVSQNPRHKITKRGQNVTFRCDPISEHNRLYWYRQTLGQGPEFLTYFQNEAQLEKSRLLSDRFSAERPKGSFSTLEIQRTEQGDSAMYLCASSQSGSSYEQYFGPGTRLTVT.

The genes are TRBV9 and TRBJ2-7; D not certain. The germline V and J ends were trimmed by 0 bases and 3 bases, with 10 bases remaining between them. This CDR3 is 14 amino acids long. Per the germline V gene, CDR1 is SGDLS and CDR2 is YYNGEE. CDR3 bases: TGTGCCAGCAGCGTAGACGGTCAGTTCTACGAGCAGTACTTC. Residues: CASSVDGQFYEQYF.

The chain recombines TRBV30 with TRBJ2-2; tentative D call: TRBD2 (5 bases). Trimming pared 8 bases from V and 5 bases from J, leaving 9 bases between. The CDR3 is 11 amino acids. The germline V gene encodes CDR1 GTSNPN and CDR2 SVGIG (reference sequence). CDR3 sequence (DNA): TGTGCCCGGGAAAGGACCGGGGAGCTGTTTTTT. Its protein is CARERTGELFF.

This clonotype was recorded a few times. A single base separates this from a much larger clone, so it may be a read error. The chain joins TRBV7-9 to TRBJ2-3, with TRBD1 as a possible D gene (6 bases). This CDR3 region has 17 residues. Germline assignment: CDR1 SEHNR and CDR2 FQNEAQ (reference sequence). The V and J ends lost 4 bases and 4 bases respectively, with 21 bases between them. The CDR3 DNA sequence: TGTGCCAGCAGCTACACCATAAAAGGGGGAAGCTCAGATACGCAGTATTTT. The encoded protein is CASSYTIKGGSSDTQYF.

This clonotype was detected ten times or more. The rearrangement joins TRBV5-5 to TRBJ2-2, with no clear D. Deletions cut 1 base from V and 2 bases from J, with 3 bases between. The germline V gene encodes CDR1 SGHKS and CDR2 YYEKEE (reference sequence). CDR3 length: 13 amino acids. CDR3 nucleotides: TGTGCCAGCAGCTTGTTCAACACCGGGGAGCTGTTTTTT. Its protein product is CASSLFNTGELFF.

Turning to this clonotype: This could be a read error, since a much larger clone is one nucleotide away. The V gene is TRBV7-3, the J gene TRBJ2-3; the D call may be TRBD1 or TRBD2 (5 bases each). The germline V and J ends were trimmed by 8 bases and 2 bases, with 20 bases remaining between them. CDR3 length: 16 residues. In germline, CDR1 is SGHTA, CDR2 FQGTGA. The CDR3 sequence: CASGLPWGTDTDTQYF. CDR3 coding DNA: TGTGCCAGCGGCCTCCCCTGGGGGACGGACACAGATACGCAGTATTTT.

This clonotype was counted only a few times. The V gene is TRBV7-3, the J gene TRBJ2-7; perhaps D is TRBD1 or TRBD2 (5 bases each). In germline, CDR1 is SGHTA, CDR2 FQGTGA. With 0 bases removed from V and 5 bases from J, the gap between germline ends came to 8 bases. CDR3 length: 13 residues. The CDR3 spells CASSLTGVNEQYF. In DNA, the CDR3 is TGTGCCAGCAGCTTAACGGGGGTTAACGAGCAGTACTTC.

In regard to this clonotype: At one end, the junction sequence differs from germline, possibly due to a read error. The chain combines TRBV5-1 with TRBJ2-3; D not certain. There are 14 residues in the CDR3. Germline V gene sequence: CDR1 SGHRS, CDR2 YFSETQ. In DNA, the CDR3 is TGCGCCAGCAGCCCGTGGCCGAGCACAGATACGCGGTATTTT. This translates into CASSPWPSTDTRYF.

This clonotype was counted many times. The chain links TRBV7-2 to TRBJ1-1, with D uncertain. Germline assignment: CDR1 SGHTA and CDR2 FQGNSA. This CDR3 comprises 15 residues. The V gene lost 3 bases and the J gene lost 6 bases, with 17 bases spanning the gap. CDR3 sequence: CASSLVPDFIPEAFF. The CDR3 bases are TGTGCCAGCAGCTTGGTGCCGGACTTCATCCCTGAAGCTTTCTTT.

This clonotype has only a few counts. This chain links TRBV4-3 with TRBJ2-7, with TRBD2 matching 8 bases. CDR3 size: 15 residues. V shed 0 bases and J 0 bases; nucleotides not matched to a gene: 1. Germline lookup yields CDR1 LGHNA and CDR2 YSLEER. The CDR3 protein is CASSQELAASYEQYF. In nucleotides, the CDR3 is TGCGCCAGCAGCCAAGAACTAGCGGCCTCCTACGAGCAGTACTTC.

This chain links TRBV19 with TRBJ2-7; either TRBD1 or TRBD2 may fit D (5 bases each). This CDR3 comprises 13 residues. Trimming removed 3 bases at V and 3 bases at J, with 9 bases between. Per the germline V gene, CDR1 is LNHDA and CDR2 is SQIVND (reference sequence). In DNA form, the CDR3 reads TGTGCCAGTAGTATGGTGGGGGTCTACGAGCAGTACTTC. Protein: CASSMVGVYEQYF.

In this sample, this clonotype turned up a few times. The V gene is TRBV7-9, the J gene TRBJ1-6, with 9 positions matching TRBD1. The CDR3 totals 14 residues. J lost 9 bases, V lost 8 bases, and 8 bases had no gene match. The V gene's germline CDR1 is SEHNR and CDR2 FQNEAQ (reference sequence). CDR3 region: CASQAGQGISPLHF. The CDR3 coding sequence is TGTGCCAGCCAGGCGGGACAGGGTATTTCACCCCTCCACTTT.

Points on this clonotype: This clone may be a read error of a much larger clone one base away. V and J are TRBV15 and TRBJ2-3; TRBD1 matches at 7 bases. Losses at the gene ends were 2 bases for V and 4 bases for J; bases not matched to a gene: 12. CDR1 is LNHNV and CDR2 is YYDKDF in the germline V gene (reference sequence). The length of the CDR3 is 17 residues. The CDR3 here is CATSRPAPRQGPDTQYF. CDR3 DNA: TGTGCCACCAGCAGACCGGCCCCACGACAGGGACCAGATACGCAGTATTTT.

On this clonotype: The conserved phenylalanine or tryptophan normally closing the CDR3 is absent here, so this likely arose from a read error. The rearrangement uses TRBV6-2 or TRBV6-3 and TRBJ1-5; no definite D call. CDR1 and CDR2 (germline): MNHEY, SVGEGT. The V end lost 5 bases, the J end lost 9 bases, and 11 bases lay between the germline ends. The CDR3 is 12 residues long. CDR3 bases: TGTGCCAGCAGTGACAAATCACGGCCCCAGCATCTT. As protein: CASSDKSRPQHL.

The sample holds many counts of this clonotype. The gene calls are TRBV28 and TRBJ2-7, with D tentatively TRBD1 (5 bases). Germline-derived CDR1 and CDR2 are MDHEN and SYDVKM. With 6 bases removed from V and 4 bases from J, the gap between germline ends came to 10 bases. This CDR3 has 12 amino acids. This CDR3 reads CASRTEGYEQYF. The DNA for the CDR3 is TGTGCCAGCAGGACAGAAGGGTACGAGCAGTACTTC.

This clonotype was detected only a few times. The chain has TRBV6-2 or TRBV6-3 and TRBJ1-2, with a tentative D call TRBD1 (5 bases). The germline V and J ends were trimmed by 4 bases and 5 bases, with 23 bases remaining between them. Germline V lookup: CDR1 MNHEY, CDR2 SVGEGT. The CDR3 spans 17 residues. The CDR3 reads CASSSIPGTVGLYGYTF. The CDR3 nucleotides read TGTGCCAGCAGTTCGATACCAGGGACGGTGGGATTGTATGGCTACACCTTC.

The chain carries TRBV11-3 and TRBJ2-1; 14 bases line up with TRBD2. The CDR3 spans 16 residues. Germline V CDR1 and CDR2: SGHNT, YENEEA. J gave up 5 bases and V 5 bases, and 5 bases lay outside the gene matches. CDR3 sequence (DNA): TGTGCCAGCAGCCCCGGGACTAGCGGGAGCAACAATGAGCAGTTCTTC. This translates into CASSPGTSGSNNEQFF.

This clonotype was seen more than once but under ten times. This sequence joins TRBV4-1 and TRBJ2-7, with TRBD1 matching 7 bases. With 4 bases clipped from V and 3 bases from J, the junction kept 12 bases outside the gene matches. This CDR3 is built from 16 residues. The germline gives CDR1 MGHRA, CDR2 YSYEKL. CDR3 sequence reads: CASSLTSDRAGYEQYF. In DNA, the CDR3 is TGCGCCAGCAGCCTAACTTCTGACAGGGCAGGCTACGAGCAGTACTTC.

This clonotype was seen at least ten times. The chain uses TRBV20-1 and TRBJ2-7; TRBD2 matches at 10 bases. With V trimmed by 5 bases and J by 0 bases, 7 bases remained unmatched. The CDR3 contains 15 residues. CDR1 and CDR2 (germline): DFQATT, SNEGSKA (reference sequence). The CDR3 here is CSAPPGTSDSYEQYF. DNA for the CDR3: TGCAGTGCTCCACCCGGGACTAGCGACTCCTACGAGCAGTACTTC.